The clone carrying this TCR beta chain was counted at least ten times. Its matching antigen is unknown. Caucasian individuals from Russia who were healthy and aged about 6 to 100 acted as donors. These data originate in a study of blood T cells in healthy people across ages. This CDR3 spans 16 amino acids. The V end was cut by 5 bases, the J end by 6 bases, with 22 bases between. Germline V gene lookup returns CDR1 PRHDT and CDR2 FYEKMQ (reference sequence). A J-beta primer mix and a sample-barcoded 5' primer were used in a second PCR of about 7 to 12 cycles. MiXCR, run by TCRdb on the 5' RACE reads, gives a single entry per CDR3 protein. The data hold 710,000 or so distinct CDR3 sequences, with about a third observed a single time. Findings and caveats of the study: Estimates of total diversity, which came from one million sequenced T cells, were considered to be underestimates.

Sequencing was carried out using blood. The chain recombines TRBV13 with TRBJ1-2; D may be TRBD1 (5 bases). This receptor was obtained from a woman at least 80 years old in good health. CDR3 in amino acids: CASSLDRDVRLDGYTF. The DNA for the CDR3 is TGTGCCAGCAGCCTAGACCGGGACGTTCGGTTGGATGGCTACACCTTC.